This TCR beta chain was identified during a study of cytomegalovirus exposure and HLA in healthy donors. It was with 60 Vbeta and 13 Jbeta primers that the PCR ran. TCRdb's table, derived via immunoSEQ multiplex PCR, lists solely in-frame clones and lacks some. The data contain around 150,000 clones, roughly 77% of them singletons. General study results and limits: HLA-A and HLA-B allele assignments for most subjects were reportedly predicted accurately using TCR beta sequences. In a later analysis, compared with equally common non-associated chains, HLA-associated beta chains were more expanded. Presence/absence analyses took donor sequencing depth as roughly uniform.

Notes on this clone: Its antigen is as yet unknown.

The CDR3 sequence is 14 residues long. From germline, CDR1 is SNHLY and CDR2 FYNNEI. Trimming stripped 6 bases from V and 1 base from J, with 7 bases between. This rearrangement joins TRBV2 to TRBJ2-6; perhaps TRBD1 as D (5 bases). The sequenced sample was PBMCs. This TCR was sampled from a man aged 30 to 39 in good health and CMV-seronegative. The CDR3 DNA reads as TGTGCCAGCAGCAGGGATTCTGGGGCCAACGTCCTGACTTTC. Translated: CASSRDSGANVLTF.